This TCR beta chain was observed in a study of blood T cell repertoires in COVID-19. On the study more broadly: Acute and convalescent COVID-19 specimens originated in the United States, Italy and Spain. Nucleic acid was either cDNA or gDNA, and it came from T cells, B-cell-depleted T cells, or PBMCs.

This table comes from immunoSEQ multiplex PCR, and its TCRdb copy is limited to in-frame clones, with some not included. This sample has around 230,000 clones, with approximately 87% found just once. This clone was detected a few times. The receptor was isolated from a woman in her seventies with active or convalescent COVID-19. The sequenced sample consisted of peripheral blood.

CDR3 DNA: TGTGCCAGCAGCTTATTCGTCGCAGATACGCAGTATTTT. This encodes CASSLFVADTQYF. The rearrangement links TRBV11-2 to TRBJ2-3; D uncertain. The CDR3 runs to 13 residues. V was shortened by 2 bases and J by 4 bases, with 7 bases between the two germline ends. The germline V gene has CDR1 SGHAT and CDR2 FQNNGV.